Presented here are 9 T cell receptor beta chains from one specimen sequenced in a study of T-cell reconstitution after alpha-beta-depleted transplantation in children. Unique molecular identifiers were incorporated during preparation of the TCRbeta library. MiXCR was run by TCRdb on the PCR reads, yielding one entry per CDR3 protein. The table lists about 7,900 distinct CDR3 sequences, roughly 30% of them singletons. This material consisted of peripheral blood, taken 60 days after TCRalphabeta/CD19-depleted stem cell transplant. These receptors were collected from a boy under three years old who had a stem cell transplant for SCID, so the T cells may come from the graft donor.

Ten or more counts support this clonotype. The rearrangement joins TRBV12-3 or TRBV12-4 to TRBJ1-6; D unresolved. The length of the CDR3 is 16 residues. V shed 1 base and J shed 6 bases, with 13 bases lying between them. The CDR3 DNA reads as TGTGCCAGCAGTTTAGGGAAAGGATACACTAATTCACCCCTCCACTTT. Protein product: CASSLGKGYTNSPLHF.

The chain couples TRBV12-3 or TRBV12-4 to TRBJ2-7, with no clear D. The CDR3 has 13 residues. Trimming removed 3 bases at V and 1 base at J, with 7 bases between. CDR3 residues: CASSFFPSYEQYF. The DNA for the CDR3 is TGTGCCAGCAGTTTTTTTCCATCCTACGAGCAGTACTTC.

The chain uses TRBV20-1 and TRBJ2-3, with D perhaps TRBD2 (6 bases). This CDR3 has 12 amino acids. The germline CDR1 and CDR2 sequences are DFQATT and SNEGSKA (reference sequence). The ends were cut back, 6 bases at V and 4 bases at J, with 11 bases in the middle. CDR3 protein: CSARLVSDTQYF. Here the CDR3 DNA reads TGCAGTGCCAGACTAGTTTCAGATACGCAGTATTTT.

The chain recombines TRBV5-1 with TRBJ2-6, with 10 positions matching TRBD1. Unmatched junction bases numbered 4, after V lost 3 bases and J lost 1 base. The germline CDR1 and CDR2 sequences are SGHRS and YFSETQ. CDR3 length: 17 residues. Here the CDR3 reads CASSSGTGVSGANVLTF. CDR3 bases: TGCGCCAGCAGCTCCGGGACAGGGGTATCTGGGGCCAACGTCCTGACTTTC.

V and J are TRBV10-3 and TRBJ2-5; D ambiguous. The V gene's germline CDR1 is ENHRY and CDR2 SYGVKD. The CDR3 spans 18 residues. Trimming stripped 0 bases from V and 2 bases from J, with 19 bases between. The CDR3 protein is CAISESPPTEYLQETQYF. Written as DNA, the CDR3 is TGTGCCATCAGTGAGTCTCCCCCGACGGAATACTTACAAGAGACCCAGTACTTC.

This clonotype qualifies as medium-sized. J is TRBJ1-6 and V is TRBV2; 8 bases agree with TRBD1. CDR3 length: 16 residues. Trimming at V came to 0 bases and at J to 6 bases, leaving 4 bases not matched to a gene. The germline V gene has CDR1 SNHLY and CDR2 FYNNEI. CDR3 sequence (DNA): TGTGCCAGCAGTGAAGCCAAGGACAGGGCTAATTCACCCCTCCACTTT. Its protein is CASSEAKDRANSPLHF.

This clonotype is deemed medium-sized (0.01 to 0.1%). This sequence joins TRBV5-1 and TRBJ2-7; the match to TRBD1 covers 9 bases. CDR1 is SGHRS and CDR2 is YFSETQ in the germline V gene. J lost 1 base, V lost 4 bases, and 6 bases had no gene match. There are 15 residues in the CDR3. Here the CDR3 reads CASSPWDRASYEQYF. CDR3 sequence (DNA): TGCGCCAGCAGCCCATGGGACAGGGCGTCCTACGAGCAGTACTTC.

This clonotype turned up a few times. The rearrangement joins TRBV5-6 to TRBJ2-1, with D maybe TRBD1 (5 bases). The ends were cut back, 0 bases at V and 2 bases at J, with 9 bases in the middle. CDR3 size: 15 residues. Germline values: CDR1 SGHDT, CDR2 YYEEEE. The CDR3 sequence is CASSLGRGPYNEQFF. CDR3 DNA: TGTGCCAGCAGCTTGGGTAGGGGCCCCTACAATGAGCAGTTCTTC.

This clonotype was counted many times. V and J are TRBV20-1 and TRBJ1-4; 11 bases are a match to TRBD1. Germline values: CDR1 DFQATT, CDR2 SNEGSKA (reference sequence). The CDR3 is 16 amino acids. The V gene end was trimmed by 0 bases and the J gene end by 8 bases; junction bases not matched to a gene: 8. The CDR3 region is CSARDFVDRGLEKLFF. The CDR3 DNA reads as TGCAGTGCTAGAGATTTTGTGGACAGGGGGCTGGAAAAACTGTTTTTT.